This T cell receptor (beta chain) appears in the sequencing data of a study of early stage breast cancer tumors. Whole-study context: Approximately 10-fold was the mean read coverage per sample.

Data came from immunoSEQ multiplex PCR; TCRdb stores just in-frame clones and leaves some out. The sample records more than 55,000 clones, around 80% being singletons. Turning to this clone: Its target is not known.

The V segment lost 5 bases and the J segment 7 bases; nucleotides outside the gene matches: 9. Germline-derived CDR1 and CDR2 are MNHEY and SVGAGI. CDR3 length equals 15 residues. Study results and limitations: Enriched TCRB sequences shared across patients were mostly commonly generated sequences. Blood repertoires resembled normal breast more than tumor.

This clonotype was obtained from a person aged 35-49 years with breast cancer. Sample: blood. The gene calls are TRBV6-5 and TRBJ2-2; TRBD2 matches at 8 bases. In DNA form, the CDR3 reads TGTGCCAGCAGTAGCGGGAGTATTGTTGTCGGGGAGCTGTTTTTT. Protein product: CASSSGSIVVGELFF.